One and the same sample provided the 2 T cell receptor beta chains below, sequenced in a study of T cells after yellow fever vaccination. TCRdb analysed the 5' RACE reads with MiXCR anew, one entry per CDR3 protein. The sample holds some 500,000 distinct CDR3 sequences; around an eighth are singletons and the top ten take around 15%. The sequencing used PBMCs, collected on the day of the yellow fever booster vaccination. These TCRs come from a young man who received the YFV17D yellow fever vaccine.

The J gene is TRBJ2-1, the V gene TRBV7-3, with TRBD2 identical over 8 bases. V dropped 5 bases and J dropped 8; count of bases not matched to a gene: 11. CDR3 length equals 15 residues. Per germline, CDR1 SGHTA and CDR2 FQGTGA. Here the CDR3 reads CASSGDRTSRDEQFF. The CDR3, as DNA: TGTGCCAGCAGCGGAGACCGGACTAGCAGGGATGAGCAGTTCTTC.

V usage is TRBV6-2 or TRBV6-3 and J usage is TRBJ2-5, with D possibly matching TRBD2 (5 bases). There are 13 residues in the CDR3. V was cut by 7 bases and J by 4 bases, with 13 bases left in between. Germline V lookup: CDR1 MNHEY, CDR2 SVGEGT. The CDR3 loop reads CASIRVRGETQYF. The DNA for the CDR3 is TGTGCCAGCATCCGGGTTCGGGGAGAGACCCAGTACTTC.